This T cell receptor (beta chain) emerged from a study of response to subunit inactivated influenza vaccine. TCRdb reprocessed the RT-PCR reads with MiXCR, giving one entry per CDR3 protein. The sample records a few hundred thousand distinct CDR3 sequences, 11% to 15% being singletons. In regard to this clonotype: What it binds is unknown.

This CDR3 region has 15 residues. V dropped 0 bases and J dropped 4 bases, with 13 bases sitting between them. Study findings and constraints: It was suggested by the authors that few new T cells are recruited by each seasonal influenza vaccination.

The chain has TRBV12-3 or TRBV12-4 and TRBJ2-7; the D gene is possibly TRBD2 (6 bases). This specimen was PBMCs from blood, taken 11 to 12 days after vaccination. The sequence was obtained from a man aged 50 to 59 who received an inactivated influenza vaccine. The CDR3 DNA is TGTGCCAGCAGTTTAGCCGGGGAAGGGAGGTACGAGCAGTACTTC. This gives the protein CASSLAGEGRYEQYF.